This section outlines one TCR beta chain sequence together with its context. The sample is drawn from a study of OX40 agonist ivuxolimab in advanced cancers. Study information: Dose-escalation subjects each had hepatocellular carcinoma, melanoma, renal cell or head and neck cancer. Therapy given before enrollment (anti-PD-1, anti-PD-L1 or anti-CTLA-4) was allowed, and 35% to 45% had some.

This table comes from immunoSEQ multiplex PCR, and its TCRdb copy is limited to in-frame clones, with some not included. The sample includes roughly 24,000 clones, 88% of them seen just once. CDR1 is MGHRA and CDR2 is YSYEKL in the germline V gene. CDR3 length equals 17 residues. J gave up 5 bases and V 0 bases, and 8 bases lay outside the gene matches. The clonotype was recovered from an adult with an advanced solid tumor such as melanoma, head and neck, liver or kidney cancer. The sequencing here drew on CD4+ or CD8+ T cells sorted from blood, taken in a trial of the OX40 agonist ivuxolimab. The rearrangement joins TRBV4-1 to TRBJ2-5; 11 nucleotides line up with TRBD2. The CDR3 bases are TGCGCCAGCAGCCAAGATACCTCGACTAGCGGGGTCGAGACCCAGTACTTC. It encodes CASSQDTSTSGVETQYF.